Included here is one T cell receptor (beta chain) sequence, with context. Its antigen is still unknown. A junction end diverges from the germline sequence, so it may reflect a read error. The CDR3 consists of 14 residues. TCRdb ran MiXCR on the 5' RACE reads and lists one entry per CDR3 protein. The sample includes some 1,700,000 distinct CDR3 sequences, less than 40% of them seen just once. All donors comprised healthy Caucasians. This record belongs to a study of identical twins. General study results and limits: Possibly, invariant MAIT and iNKT cells partly confounded zero-insertion analyses. Twins' surplus sharing was weaker for beta out-of-frame sequences. Out-of-frame alpha sequences common to twins were enriched for low generation probability.

Sequencing was performed on cord blood. V gene TRBV12-3 or TRBV12-4 combines with J gene TRBJ2-3; D is unclear. This receptor was obtained from a newborn girl in good health. The CDR3: CASSLGPSTDMQYF. CDR3 DNA: TGTGCCAGCAGTTTAGGGCCGAGCACAGATATGCAGTATTTT.